This T cell receptor (beta chain) came from a study of early stage breast cancer tumors. Study-level results: Bulk DNA sequencing of unsorted cells missed chain pairing and markers. Tumors had approximately 2.5-fold higher T cell density and higher clonality than adjacent normal breast tissue.

In the case of this clone: The antigen remains unidentified.

The CDR3 consists of 12 residues. V shed 6 bases and J shed 3 bases, with 8 bases lying between them. CDR1 and CDR2 from the germline V gene are MNHNS and SASEGT. The table came from immunoSEQ multiplex PCR; TCRdb's copy has only in-frame clones and leaves some out. The sample holds roughly 19,000 clones, roughly three quarters seen once. This TCR came from a person aged 55 to 69 with breast cancer. The chain links TRBV6-1 to TRBJ1-1, with D hard to call. Source material: blood. The CDR3 spells CASSAGYTEAFF. CDR3 DNA: TGTGCCAGCAGCGCCGGATACACTGAAGCTTTCTTT.